This entry describes one T cell receptor beta chain. No cognate antigen has been identified for it. The record has no base qualities; no much larger clone is one base away. Its CDR3 holds 13 amino acids, cysteine through phenylalanine. Only the CDR3 portion is preserved as DNA: 39 bases, with reading frame beginning at the first base. The germline V gene encodes CDR1 LNHDA and CDR2 SQIVND (reference sequence). The junction shows trimming of 4 bases on V and 9 bases on J, and the gene matches do not reach 3 bases of it. The sample comes from a study of shared clonotypes between healthy human individuals (dated by TCRdb to about 2020). At the level of the whole study: A few men and two women, aged 18 to 49 years, made up the cohort. For each donor, CD4 naive and CD4 memory were each run on three plates, CD8 naive on two plates, and CD8 memory on one plate. The study deeply sequenced blood TCR repertoires of about 5 healthy adults to estimate repertoire size and the extent of clonotype sharing between individuals. Different laboratories and diverse techniques were used to prepare libraries and sequence TCR repertoires, to increase sequencing depth and limit assay-specific biases. Leukapheresis yielded between about 0.94 and 9 billion PBMCs per donor. Here is what the overall study found, with its caveats: Larger estimated clonotype richness was generally found for naive subsets than for memory subsets. Because the study included a small number of donors, the genetic and exposure-history diversity represented was limited. Based on pairwise subsampling, the degree of clonotype sharing among donors was expected to be affected by sequencing depth. Higher generation probabilities were observed for clonotypes shared by all four sorted-subset donors than for non-shared clonotypes. Sampling was restricted to blood, and TCR repertoires in tissue are likely to differ from TCR repertoires in blood. Sharing across several donors was observed for around 5% of naive CD4, around 3.5% of naive CD8, 2% to 2.5% of memory CD4, and around 0.44% of memory CD8 clonotypes. Rarefaction of sorted-subset datasets indicated incomplete sequencing despite the large sequencing depth.

CD8 naive samples were CD45RO-negative cells positively selected for CCR7, giving a CD45RA+CCR7+ population that excluded TemRA cells. Healthy HIV-negative adults with no recently reported acute infections or vaccinations were included as donors. Only Caucasian adults living in Nashville, Tennessee, USA were represented among the donors. After blood collection by leukapheresis, PBMCs were isolated using Ficoll-Histopaque density gradient centrifugation and then cryopreserved in the vapor phase of liquid nitrogen. Analytical flow cytometry was used to check the purity and quantity of every magnetically sorted T cell population. Genomic DNA was isolated from each sorted fraction and quantified by UV absorbance on a Nanodrop 2000c. Using the deep immunoSEQ assay, multiplex PCR amplified TCR CDR3 regions from genomic DNA. Extracted genomic DNA from each cell subset was spread evenly across all wells of several immunoSEQ 96-well plates, with each plate serving as a replicate. For sorted subsets, each replicate PCR was loaded with approximately 190 ng genomic DNA, equivalent to 32,000 or so T cell genomes. Purified libraries were quantified with a Qubit 3.0 fluorometer, sized on a Bioanalyzer 2100, and re-quantified with the KAPA Library Quantification kit. Each immunoSEQ 96-well plate was sequenced on its own single-read 150-cycle Illumina NextSeq 550 flow cell. The original pipeline was this. The immunoSEQ output contained only junctional sequences without quality scores, so filtering could not match that applied to full-length reads. To assign V/J genes and CDR3, sequences were annotated against IMGT germline references using PyIR, a Python wrapper for IgBLAST v1.9. Reads were removed for weak V/J assignments (E-value above 1e-6), missing CDR3, stop codons, out-of-frame junctions, or ambiguous translated residues. V3J clonotypes were defined as sequences sharing an identical inferred V gene, J gene, and CDR3 amino acid sequence. Percentage overlap between repertoires was computed as shared unique clonotypes divided by the size of the smaller repertoire. Richness of each repertoire was evaluated using RTK rarefaction, the Chao1 estimator, and Recon v2.1 estimates of unobserved clonotypes. Generation probabilities for all TCRbeta clonotypes obtained by the gDNA method from a handful of donors were computed using OLGA. Not all clones reach the TCRdb copy of this immuneACCESS table, which keeps in-frame sequences only. Checked studies attribute under half of the gap to unresolved V genes and leave the rest unexplained. The V and J calls and clone size come from that table; D and trimming were worked out from the DNA. Across this sample there are about 750,000 clones, with nearly 95% seen only once. Less than 25% of the sample is taken by the ten largest.

The rearrangement joined TRBV19 to TRBJ2-2; 9 bases in the middle match TRBD1. The clonotype originates from a man aged 30 to 39 in good health. Sample: naive CD8+ T cells sorted from blood. Taken with the paper, the label for cell subset or site translates to: CD45RA+CCR7+. The CDR3 amino acid sequence is: CASSNTGGWELFF. The DNA sequence is TGTGCCAGTAGTAACACAGGGGGCTGGGAGCTGTTTTTT.